Here is one T cell receptor (beta chain) with its context. This sample was included in a study of blood T cell repertoires in COVID-19. About the study: Acute and convalescent COVID-19 samples came from the United States, Italy and Spain. Sample material is recorded as cDNA or gDNA derived from T cells, B-cell-depleted T cells, or PBMCs.

The CDR3 has 19 residues. Source study methods: Amplification of reference gene primers was used by the study to estimate nucleated cell counts. Repertoires were generated with immunoSEQ multiplex PCR, while TCRdb's copy carries only in-frame clones and drops some. V and J calls and clone size are given by that table; D and trimming were obtained from the DNA. The sample has approximately 190,000 clones, around 86% seen once. This chain joins TRBV21-1 and TRBJ2-1; the table's D call TRBD1 went unverified against the DNA. TRBV21-1 is a pseudogene segment. The receptor's source is a woman between 40 and 55 years old with acute or convalescent COVID-19. Input material: peripheral blood. Here the CDR3 reads CASNRQGDYAPSPGNEQFF. DNA of the CDR3: TGTGCCAGCAACCGACAGGGAGATTACGCCCCGAGTCCCGGCAATGAGCAGTTCTTC.